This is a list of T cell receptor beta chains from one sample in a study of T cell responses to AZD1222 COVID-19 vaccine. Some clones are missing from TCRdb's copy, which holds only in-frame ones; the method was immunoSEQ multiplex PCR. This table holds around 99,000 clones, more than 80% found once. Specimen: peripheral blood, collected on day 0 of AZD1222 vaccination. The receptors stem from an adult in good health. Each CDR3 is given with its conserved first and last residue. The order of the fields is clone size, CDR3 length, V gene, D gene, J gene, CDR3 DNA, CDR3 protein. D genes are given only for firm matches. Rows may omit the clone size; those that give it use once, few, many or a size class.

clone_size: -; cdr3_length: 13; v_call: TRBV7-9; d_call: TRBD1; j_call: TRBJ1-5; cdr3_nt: TGTGCCAGCAGCCCGGACAGGATTCGGCCCCAGCATTTT; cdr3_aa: CASSPDRIRPQHF
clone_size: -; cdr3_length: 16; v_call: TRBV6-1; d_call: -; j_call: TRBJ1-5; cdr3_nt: TGTGCCAGCAGTGAGAAAAGTACGACAGCGGGTCAGCCCCAGCATTTT; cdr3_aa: CASSEKSTTAGQPQHF
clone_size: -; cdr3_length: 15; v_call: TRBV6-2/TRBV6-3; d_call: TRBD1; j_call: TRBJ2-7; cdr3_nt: TGTGCCAGCAGCCCAACGGGACAGGGGTTCCACGAGCAGTACTTC; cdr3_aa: CASSPTGQGFHEQYF
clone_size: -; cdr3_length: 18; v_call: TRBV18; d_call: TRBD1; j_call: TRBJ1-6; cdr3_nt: TGTGCCAGCTCACCCTACCGACAGGGGCCAAGCCGTAATTCACCCCTCCACTTT; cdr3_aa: CASSPYRQGPSRNSPLHF
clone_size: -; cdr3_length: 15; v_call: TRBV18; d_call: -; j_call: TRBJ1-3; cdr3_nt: TGTGCCAGCTCACCACCATCCAGCTCTGGAAACACCATATATTTT; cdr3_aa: CASSPPSSSGNTIYF
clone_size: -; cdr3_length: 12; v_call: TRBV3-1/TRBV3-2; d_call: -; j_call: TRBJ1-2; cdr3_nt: TGTGCCAGCAGCCTTACAGGCTATGGCTACACCTTC; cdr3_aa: CASSLTGYGYTF
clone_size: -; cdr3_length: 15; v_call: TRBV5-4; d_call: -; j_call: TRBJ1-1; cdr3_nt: TGTGCCAGCAGCTTGCTCCCCGTTGGTGGCACTGAAGCTTTCTTT; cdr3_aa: CASSLLPVGGTEAFF
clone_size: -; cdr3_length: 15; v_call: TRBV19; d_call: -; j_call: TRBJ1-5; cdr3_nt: TGTGCCAGTAGTAAGACATCACTTAGCAATCAGCCCCAGCATTTT; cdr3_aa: CASSKTSLSNQPQHF
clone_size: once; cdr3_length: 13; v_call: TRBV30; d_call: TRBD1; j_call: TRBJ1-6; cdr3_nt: TGTGCCTGGAATGACAGGGAGGATTCACCCCTCCACTTT; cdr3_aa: CAWNDREDSPLHF
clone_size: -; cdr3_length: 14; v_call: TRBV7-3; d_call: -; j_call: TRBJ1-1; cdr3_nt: TGTGCCAGCAGCTTATCGTACGCGAACACTGAAGCTTTCTTT; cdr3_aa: CASSLSYANTEAFF
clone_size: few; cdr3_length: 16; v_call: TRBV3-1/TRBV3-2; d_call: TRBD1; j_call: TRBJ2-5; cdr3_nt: TGTGCCAGCAGCCAACCGGACAGGGGGCTCCAAGAGACCCAGTACTTC; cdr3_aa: CASSQPDRGLQETQYF
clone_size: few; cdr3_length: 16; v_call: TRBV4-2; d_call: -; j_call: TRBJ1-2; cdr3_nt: TGTGCCAGCAGCCAAGTCTCAGTCAGGACCCCCCATGGCGGCACCTTC; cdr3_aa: CASSQVSVRTPHGGTF
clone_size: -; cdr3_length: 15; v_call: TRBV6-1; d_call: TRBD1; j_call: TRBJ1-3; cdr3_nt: TGTGCCAGCAGTGAGGACAGGGTCTCTGGAAACACCATATATTTT; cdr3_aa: CASSEDRVSGNTIYF
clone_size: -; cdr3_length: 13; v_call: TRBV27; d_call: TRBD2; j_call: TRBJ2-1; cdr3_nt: TGTGCCAGCCGACTAGCAGCCTACAATGAGCAGTTCTTC; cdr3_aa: CASRLAAYNEQFF
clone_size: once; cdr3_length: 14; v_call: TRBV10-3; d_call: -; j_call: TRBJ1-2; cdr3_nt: TGTGCCATCAGTGGAGACAGGACTAAGATTGGCTACACCTTC; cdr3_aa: CAISGDRTKIGYTF
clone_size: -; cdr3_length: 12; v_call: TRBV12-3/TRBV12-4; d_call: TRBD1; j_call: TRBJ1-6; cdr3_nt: TGTGCCAGCAGGACAGGGGTTTCACCCCTCCACTTT; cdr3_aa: CASRTGVSPLHF
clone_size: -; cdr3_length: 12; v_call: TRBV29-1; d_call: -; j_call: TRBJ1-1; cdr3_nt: TGCAGCGTGACACAGGGTGTGACTGAAGCTTTCTTT; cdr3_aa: CSVTQGVTEAFF
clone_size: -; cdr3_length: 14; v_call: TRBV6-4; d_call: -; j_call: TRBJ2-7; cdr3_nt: TGTGCCAGCAGTAGGGTCTCGGACCCCTACGAGCAGTACTTC; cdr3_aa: CASSRVSDPYEQYF
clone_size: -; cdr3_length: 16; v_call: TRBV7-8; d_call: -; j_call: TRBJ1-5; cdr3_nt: TGTGCCAGCAGCCCCGACTTGGGTTTGGGCAATCAGCCCCAGCATTTT; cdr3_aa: CASSPDLGLGNQPQHF
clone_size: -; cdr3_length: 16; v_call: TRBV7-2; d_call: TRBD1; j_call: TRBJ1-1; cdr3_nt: TGTGCCAGCAGCCCTAGGGCAGGGGGCTCCGGACCTGAAGCTTTCTTT; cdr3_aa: CASSPRAGGSGPEAFF
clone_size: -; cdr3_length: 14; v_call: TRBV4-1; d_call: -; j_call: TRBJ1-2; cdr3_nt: TGCGCCAGCAGCCAAGAGTCCCTCTTCTATGGCTACACCTTC; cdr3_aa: CASSQESLFYGYTF
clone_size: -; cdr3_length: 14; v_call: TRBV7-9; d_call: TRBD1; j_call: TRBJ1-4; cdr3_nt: TGTGCCAGCAGCCCGACAGGGTTCAATGAAAAACTGTTTTTT; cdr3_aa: CASSPTGFNEKLFF
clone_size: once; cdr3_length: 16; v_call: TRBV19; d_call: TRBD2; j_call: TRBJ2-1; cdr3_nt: TGTGCCAGTAGTATAGTGGGCCTAGCGGGAGTGGATGAGCAGTTCTTC; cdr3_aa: CASSIVGLAGVDEQFF
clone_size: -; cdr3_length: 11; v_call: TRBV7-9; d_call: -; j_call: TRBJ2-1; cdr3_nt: TGTGCCAGCAGCGTTGATAATGAGCAGTTCTTC; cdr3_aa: CASSVDNEQFF
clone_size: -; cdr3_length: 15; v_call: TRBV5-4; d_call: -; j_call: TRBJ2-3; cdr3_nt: TGTGCCAGCAGCTTGCCCCGGGAAGGGACAGATACGCAGTATTTT; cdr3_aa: CASSLPREGTDTQYF
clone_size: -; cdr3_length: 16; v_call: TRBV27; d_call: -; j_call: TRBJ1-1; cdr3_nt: TGTGCCAGCAGTCACGCTTTAAGGGGCGTGGGTACTGAAGCTTTCTTT; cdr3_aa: CASSHALRGVGTEAFF
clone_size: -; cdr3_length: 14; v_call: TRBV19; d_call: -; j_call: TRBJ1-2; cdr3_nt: TGTGCCAGTAGTCAATTGGAACCTAACTATGGCTACACCTTC; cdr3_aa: CASSQLEPNYGYTF
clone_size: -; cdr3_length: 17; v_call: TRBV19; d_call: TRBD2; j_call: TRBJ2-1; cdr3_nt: TGTGCCAGTAGTATAGTGTGGGCTAGCGGGGGGCAAAATGAGCAGTTCTTC; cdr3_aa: CASSIVWASGGQNEQFF
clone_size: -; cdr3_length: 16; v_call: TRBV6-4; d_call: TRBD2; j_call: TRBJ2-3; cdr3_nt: TGTGCCAGCAGTGCCGTAGCGGGAGGAGGCACAGATACGCAGTATTTT; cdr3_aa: CASSAVAGGGTDTQYF
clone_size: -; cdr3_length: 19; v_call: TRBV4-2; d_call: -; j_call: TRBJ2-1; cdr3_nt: TGTGCCAGCAGCCATCCTAGCGAGGAAACCGGGACAGTTCTCAATGAGCAGTTCTTC; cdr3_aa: CASSHPSEETGTVLNEQFF
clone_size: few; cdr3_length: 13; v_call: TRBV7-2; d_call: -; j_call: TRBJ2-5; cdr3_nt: TGTGCCAGCAGCTCTCAGGGAGCCGAGACCCAGTACTTC; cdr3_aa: CASSSQGAETQYF
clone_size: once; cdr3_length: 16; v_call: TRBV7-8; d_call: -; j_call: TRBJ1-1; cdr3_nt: TGTGCCAGCAGCTTGTCATTTATCAGGGGAAACACTGAAGCTTTCTTT; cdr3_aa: CASSLSFIRGNTEAFF
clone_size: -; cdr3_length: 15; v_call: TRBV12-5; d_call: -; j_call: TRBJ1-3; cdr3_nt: TGTGCTAGTGGTTTGGGTGATCCAGGAGGAAACACCATATATTTT; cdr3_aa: CASGLGDPGGNTIYF
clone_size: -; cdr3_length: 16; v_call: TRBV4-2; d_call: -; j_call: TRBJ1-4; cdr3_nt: TGTGCCAGCAGCCCCAGGATGGGTGAAGGTGAAGAAAAACTGTTTTTT; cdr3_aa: CASSPRMGEGEEKLFF
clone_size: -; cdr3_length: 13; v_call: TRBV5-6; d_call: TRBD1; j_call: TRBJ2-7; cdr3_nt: TGTGCCAGCAGCCCCACAGGGGGAAACGAGCAGTACTTC; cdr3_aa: CASSPTGGNEQYF
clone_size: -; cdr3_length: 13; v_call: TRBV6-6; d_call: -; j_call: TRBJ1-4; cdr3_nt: TGTGCCAGCAGTTCAGGGTTCGGTGAAAAACTGTTTTTT; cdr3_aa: CASSSGFGEKLFF
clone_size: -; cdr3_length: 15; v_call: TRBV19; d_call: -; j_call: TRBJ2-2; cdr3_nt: TGTGCCAGTAGTATTGCGGGGCGAGCCACCGGGGAGCTGTTTTTT; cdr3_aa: CASSIAGRATGELFF
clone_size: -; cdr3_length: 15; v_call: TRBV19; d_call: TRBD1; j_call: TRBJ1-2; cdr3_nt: TGTGCCAGTAGTATAAGGGACAGGGGCGACTATGGCTACACCTTC; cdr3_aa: CASSIRDRGDYGYTF
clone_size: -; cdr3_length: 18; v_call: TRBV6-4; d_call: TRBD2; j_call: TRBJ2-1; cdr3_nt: TGTGCCAGCAGTGACTCGTCTTTGCGCCTAGCGGGGGATAATGAGCAGTTCTTC; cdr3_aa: CASSDSSLRLAGDNEQFF
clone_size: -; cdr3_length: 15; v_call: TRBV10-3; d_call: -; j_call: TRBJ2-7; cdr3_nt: TGTGCCATCAGTGAGTCCCCGGGCCGCATATACGAGCAGTACTTC; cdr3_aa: CAISESPGRIYEQYF
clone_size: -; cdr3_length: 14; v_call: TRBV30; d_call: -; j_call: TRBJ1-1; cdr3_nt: TGTGCCTGGAGGGGGGGGATTACGAACACTGAAGCTTTCTTT; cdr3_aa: CAWRGGITNTEAFF
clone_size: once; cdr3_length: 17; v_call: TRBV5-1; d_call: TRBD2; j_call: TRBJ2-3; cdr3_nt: TGCGCCAGCAGCGCGGGACTAGCGGGGTCTAGCACAGATACGCAGTATTTT; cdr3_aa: CASSAGLAGSSTDTQYF
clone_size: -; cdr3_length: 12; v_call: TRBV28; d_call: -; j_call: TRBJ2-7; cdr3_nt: TGTGCCAGCATGAGGACCTCCTACGAGCAGTACTTC; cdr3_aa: CASMRTSYEQYF
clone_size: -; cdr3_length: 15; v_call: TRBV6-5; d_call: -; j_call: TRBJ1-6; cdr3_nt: TGTGCCAGCAGATTGGTTACGGGGAATAATTCACCCCTCCACTTT; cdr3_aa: CASRLVTGNNSPLHF
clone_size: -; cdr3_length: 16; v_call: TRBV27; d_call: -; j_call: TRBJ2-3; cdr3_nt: TGTGCCAGCAGTTTGGCCAGGGAGTTAAACACAGATACGCAGTATTTT; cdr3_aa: CASSLARELNTDTQYF
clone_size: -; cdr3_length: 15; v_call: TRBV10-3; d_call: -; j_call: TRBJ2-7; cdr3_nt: TGTGCCATCAGAAGGACTGGAGGTGGGGACTACGAGCAGTACTTC; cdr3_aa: CAIRRTGGGDYEQYF
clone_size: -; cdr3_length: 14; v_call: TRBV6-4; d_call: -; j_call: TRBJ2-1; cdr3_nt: TGTGCCAGCAGTGTTGAGGGATTCATGCATGAGCAGTTCTTC; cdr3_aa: CASSVEGFMHEQFF
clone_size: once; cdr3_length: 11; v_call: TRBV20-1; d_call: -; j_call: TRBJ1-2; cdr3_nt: TGCAGTGCCATAGAGGGGATTGGCTACACCTTC; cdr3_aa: CSAIEGIGYTF
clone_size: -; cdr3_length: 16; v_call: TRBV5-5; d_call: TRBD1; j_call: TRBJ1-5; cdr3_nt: TGTGCCAGCAGCTTACGCCAGGGACAGGTCAATCAGCCCCAGCATTTT; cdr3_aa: CASSLRQGQVNQPQHF
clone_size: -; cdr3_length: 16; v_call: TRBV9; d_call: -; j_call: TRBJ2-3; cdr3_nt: TGTGCCAGCAGCGTAGGAAAGGGGGGAACGTCAGATACGCAGTATTTT; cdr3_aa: CASSVGKGGTSDTQYF
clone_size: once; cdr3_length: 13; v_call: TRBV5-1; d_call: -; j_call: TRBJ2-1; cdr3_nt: TGCGCCAGCAGCAAGGACGGCTACAATGAGCAGTTCTTC; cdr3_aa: CASSKDGYNEQFF
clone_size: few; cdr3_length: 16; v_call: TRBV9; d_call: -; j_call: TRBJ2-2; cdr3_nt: TGTGCCAGCAGCGTAGCCCGAAGCGAGAACACCGGGGAGCTGTTTTTT; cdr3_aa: CASSVARSENTGELFF
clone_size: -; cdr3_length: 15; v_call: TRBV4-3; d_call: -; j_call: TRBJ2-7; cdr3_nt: TGCGCCAGCAGCCAAGTTGTGGACAGATTTTACGAGCAGTACTTC; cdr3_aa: CASSQVVDRFYEQYF
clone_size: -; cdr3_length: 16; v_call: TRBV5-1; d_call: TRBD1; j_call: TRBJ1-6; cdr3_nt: TGCGCCAGCAGTTCAATGCGGGACAGGGGGAATTCACCCCTCCACTTT; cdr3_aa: CASSSMRDRGNSPLHF
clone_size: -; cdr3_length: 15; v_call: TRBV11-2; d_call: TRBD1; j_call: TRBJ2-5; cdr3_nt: TGTGCCAGCAGCTCCCCGACAGGGGGCCCGGAGACCCAGTACTTC; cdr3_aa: CASSSPTGGPETQYF
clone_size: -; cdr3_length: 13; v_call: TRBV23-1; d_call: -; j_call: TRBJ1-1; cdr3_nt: TGCGCCAGCACACCAATGTCGGGACGTGAAGCTTTCTTT; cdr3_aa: CASTPMSGREAFF
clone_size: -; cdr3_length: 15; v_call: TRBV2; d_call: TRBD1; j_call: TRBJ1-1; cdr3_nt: TGTGCCAGCAGCCCTAGGACAGGGGCGGAAACTGAAGCTTTCTTT; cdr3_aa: CASSPRTGAETEAFF
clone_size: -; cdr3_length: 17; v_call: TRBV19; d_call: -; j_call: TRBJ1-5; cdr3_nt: TGTGCCAGTAGTATAGTCTCAGGAATCTATAGCAATCAGCCCCAGCATTTT; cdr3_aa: CASSIVSGIYSNQPQHF
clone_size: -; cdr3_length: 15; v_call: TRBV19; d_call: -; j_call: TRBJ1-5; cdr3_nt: TGTGCCAGTAGTATCGGGAGCCTTAGCAATCAGCCCCAGCATTTT; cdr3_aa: CASSIGSLSNQPQHF
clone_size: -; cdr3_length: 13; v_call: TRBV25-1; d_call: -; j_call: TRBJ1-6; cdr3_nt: TGTGCCAGCCACGGCTCCTATAATTCACCCCTCCACTTT; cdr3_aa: CASHGSYNSPLHF